A single sample is the source of the 15 T cell receptor beta chains below, sequenced in a study of shared clonotypes between healthy human individuals. The naive CD8 subset, CD45RO-negative cells positively selected for CCR7, excluded terminally differentiated effector memory CD45RA+ cells. Assay used: immunoSEQ multiplex PCR; TCRdb lists only in-frame clones, some missing. The sample includes roughly 850,000 clones, about 97% of them seen just once. Specimen: naive CD8+ T cells sorted from blood. These receptors all stem from a man aged 30 to 39 in good health.

A single count supports this clone. This rearrangement joins TRBV27 to TRBJ2-3, with 11 bases fitting TRBD1. This CDR3 has 15 amino acids. From germline, CDR1 is MNHEY and CDR2 SMNVEV (reference sequence). The J segment lost 1 base and the V segment lost 4 bases, leaving 1 base of the junction unmatched. Written as DNA, the CDR3 is TGTGCCAGCAGTTCGGACAGGGGGCGCACAGATACGCAGTATTTT. This sequence encodes CASSSDRGRTDTQYF.

With respect to this clone: Other DNA sequences in the same sample also yield this CDR3. The genes are TRBV27 and TRBJ2-2; D uncertain. CDR3 length equals 12 residues. Trimming shortened V by 4 bases and J by 4 bases, and 4 bases separated the two germline ends. CDR1 and CDR2 from the germline V gene are MNHEY and SMNVEV (reference sequence). The CDR3 DNA reads as TGTGCCAGCAGTTCATCCACCGGGGAGCTGTTTTTT. The encoded protein is CASSSSTGELFF.

J is TRBJ2-7 and V is TRBV9, with D possibly matching TRBD1 (6 bases). Germline V gene lookup returns CDR1 SGDLS and CDR2 YYNGEE. V was trimmed by 0 bases and J by 3 bases, leaving 13 bases between them. CDR3 size: 15 residues. The CDR3 DNA follows: TGTGCCAGCAGCGTAGCGGCAGGGGTCGGCTACGAGCAGTACTTC. It encodes CASSVAAGVGYEQYF.

The V gene is TRBV7-2, the J gene TRBJ2-1; D not resolved. CDR3 size: 11 residues. The germline V gene encodes CDR1 SGHTA and CDR2 FQGNSA. Trimming cost V 1 base and J 14 bases, with 9 bases left between them. This chain's CDR3 is CASSLGSFEFF. CDR3 nucleotides: TGTGCCAGCAGCTTAGGGTCATTCGAGTTCTTC. Using reference TRBV7-2 and TRBJ2-1 for the parts outside the CDR3, the full variable domain is GAGVSQSPSNKVTEKGKDVELRCDPISGHTALYWYRQSLGQGLEFLIYFQGNSAPDKSGLPSDRFSAERTGGSVSTLTIQRTQQEDSAVYLCASSLGSFEFFGPGTRLTVL.

V is TRBV5-1 and J is TRBJ1-4, with D possibly being TRBD1 (6 bases). Trimming removed 4 bases from V and 5 bases from J, with 12 bases in between. The length of the CDR3 is 14 residues. Per germline, CDR1 SGHRS and CDR2 YFSETQ. CDR3 nucleotides: TGCGCCAGCAGCGAAGACAGGTGGAATGAAAAACTGTTTTTT. Translated, it gives CASSEDRWNEKLFF.

The chain joins TRBV7-9 to TRBJ2-7; a possible D gene is TRBD1 (6 bases). The germline V gene encodes CDR1 SEHNR and CDR2 FQNEAQ (reference sequence). V lost 5 bases and J 2 bases, leaving 19 bases between the germline ends. There are 16 residues in the CDR3. CDR3 coding DNA: TGTGCCAGCAGCCGAACTGGGACACCTACTCCCTACGAGCAGTACTTC. It codes for CASSRTGTPTPYEQYF.

This clone was recorded only once. The sample carries other DNA sequences with the same CDR3. This chain connects TRBV28 to TRBJ2-7, with TRBD1 as a possible D gene (5 bases). V lost 6 bases to trimming and J lost 1 base, with 10 bases between them. This CDR3 is 13 amino acids long. Germline V lookup: CDR1 MDHEN, CDR2 SYDVKM. The CDR3 region is CASSPSGSYEQYF. CDR3 DNA: TGTGCCAGCAGCCCGTCAGGGTCCTACGAGCAGTACTTC.

The genes are TRBV29-1 and TRBJ2-4; TRBD2 is a possible D gene (6 bases). V was cut by 8 bases and J by 0 bases, with 17 bases left in between. The CDR3 sequence is 15 residues long. Germline V gives CDR1 SQVTM, CDR2 ANQGSEA. In DNA form, the CDR3 reads TGCAGCCCCTGTCGGGGGTGCGGAGCCAAAAACATTCAGTACTTC. Protein sequence: CSPCRGCGAKNIQYF.

J is TRBJ2-7 and V is TRBV4-1; D could derive from TRBD1 or TRBD2 (5 bases each). This CDR3 contains 15 residues. In germline, CDR1 is MGHRA, CDR2 YSYEKL. The V end lost 6 bases, the J end lost 0 bases, and 15 bases lay between the germline ends. CDR3 DNA sequence: TGCGCCAGCAGATACCTCCCAGGGAGCTCCTACGAGCAGTACTTC. Amino acids: CASRYLPGSSYEQYF.

The chain is built from TRBV9 and TRBJ2-6; D is unresolved. This CDR3 has 17 amino acids. The V gene's germline CDR1 is SGDLS and CDR2 YYNGEE. Trimming stripped 4 bases from V and 2 bases from J, with 16 bases between. The CDR3 loop reads CASSLGKGLPGANVLTF. As DNA, the CDR3 is TGTGCCAGCAGCTTAGGAAAAGGGCTTCCTGGGGCCAACGTCCTGACTTTC.

The chain employs TRBV10-3 and TRBJ1-5; D unresolved. Trimming took 1 base from V and 6 from J, leaving 10 bases between them. CDR1 and CDR2 (germline): ENHRY, SYGVKD. This CDR3 has 14 amino acids. CDR3 bases: TGTGCCATCAGTGAGTATGGGGTAGGTCAGCCCCAGCATTTT. This sequence encodes CAISEYGVGQPQHF.

The V call is TRBV10-3, the J call TRBJ2-5; 8 bases line up with TRBD2. Losses at the gene ends were 6 bases for V and 1 base for J; bases not matched to a gene: 13. Germline V gene sequence: CDR1 ENHRY, CDR2 SYGVKD. The CDR3 sequence is 17 residues long. Here the CDR3 DNA reads TGTGCCATCAGAGAACCTAGCGGGCGAGGCTCCCAAGAGACCCAGTACTTC. This encodes CAIREPSGRGSQETQYF.

The gene calls are TRBV27 and TRBJ1-5; possibly TRBD1 for D (5 bases). Trimming cost V 7 bases and J 7 bases, with 29 bases left between them. The CDR3 consists of 18 residues. Germline CDR1 MNHEY, CDR2 SMNVEV (reference sequence). CDR3 loop: CASTPSAQGPLPFQPQHF. DNA of the CDR3: TGTGCCAGCACTCCCTCCGCTCAGGGCCCCCTTCCGTTCCAGCCCCAGCATTTT.

V gene TRBV7-6 combines with J gene TRBJ1-5; tentatively, D is TRBD1 (6 bases). Germline values: CDR1 SGHVS, CDR2 FNYEAQ. V lost 0 bases and J lost 3, with 12 bases in between. The CDR3 loop spans 16 amino acids. The CDR3 sequence is CASSLAGGQDNQPQHF. The CDR3 coding sequence is TGTGCCAGCAGCTTAGCGGGGGGGCAGGACAATCAGCCCCAGCATTTT.

This sequence joins TRBV28 and TRBJ2-1, with 8 bases identical to TRBD2. V trimming: 5 bases; J trimming: 8 bases; junction bases outside the gene matches: 11. The CDR3 length is 15 residues. Germline CDR1 and CDR2: MDHEN and SYDVKM. CDR3 nucleotides: TGTGCCAGCAGTCCCTCGAGCGGGAGATCAGATGAGCAGTTCTTC. Translated: CASSPSSGRSDEQFF.